This T cell receptor beta chain originates from a study of cytomegalovirus exposure and HLA in healthy donors. Notes on this clone: What it binds is unknown.

CDR3 length equals 14 residues. The V gene's germline CDR1 is ENHRY and CDR2 SYGVKD. V gave up 3 bases and J gave up 1 base, with 7 bases separating them. The PCR employed 60 Vbeta primers together with 13 Jbeta primers. This table comes from immunoSEQ multiplex PCR, and its TCRdb copy is limited to in-frame clones, with some not included. The table lists approximately 200,000 clones, approximately 83% of them singletons. Study results and caveats: The availability of immune exposure information extended only to CMV serostatus. Presence/absence comparisons presumed near-even sequencing depth among donors.

The chain employs TRBV10-3 and TRBJ2-1, with a possible D match to TRBD1 (5 bases). Sequenced: PBMCs. This clonotype was sampled from a boy between 2 and 10 years old in good health and CMV-seronegative. CDR3: CAISERGSYNEQFF. CDR3 bases: TGTGCCATCAGTGAAAGGGGTTCCTACAATGAGCAGTTCTTC.